Listed below are T cell receptor beta chains from one sample, sequenced in a study of blood T cell repertoires in COVID-19. The method was immunoSEQ multiplex PCR; TCRdb's version includes in-frame clones alone and lacks a portion of them. This sample has about 200,000 clones, with approximately 85% found just once. Sequences were obtained from PBMCs or T cells enriched from blood (not recorded which). The receptors stem from a man aged 35 to 55 with acute COVID-19. Each CDR3 is given with its conserved first and last residue.

j_gene,v_gene,CDR3aa
TRBJ2-3,TRBV5-4,CASSLDGPGASTDTQYF
TRBJ2-1,TRBV7-2,CASSPQQGPNEQFF
TRBJ2-7,TRBV6-5,CASSQGLSSEQYF
TRBJ2-7,TRBV28,CASSFLGGEQYF
TRBJ1-2,TRBV10-3,CAISESGSNYGYTF
TRBJ2-7,TRBV25-1,CASSDSSAEEGNRYEQYF
TRBJ2-7,TRBV7-2,CASSAEADSSYEQYF
TRBJ1-1,TRBV30,CAWSVYLTEAFF
TRBJ1-4,TRBV6-5,CASSYGGDSNPAKLFF
TRBJ2-5,TRBV5-1,CASSLGQGWPQETQYF
TRBJ1-1,TRBV12-3/TRBV12-4,CASSNYRSEAFF
TRBJ2-2,TRBV7-6,CASSTRDYNTGELFF
TRBJ2-7,TRBV23-1,CASTRRQKTYEQYF
TRBJ1-5,TRBV5-8,CASSLDGHRLTPQHF
TRBJ1-1,TRBV5-1,CASRLTGGMNTEAFF
TRBJ2-1,TRBV7-3,CASSHSSRANEQFF
TRBJ2-5,TRBV5-1,CASSFPGGRKTQYF
TRBJ1-2,TRBV4-2,CASSQAGGGYGYTF
TRBJ2-2,TRBV19,CASSIIGSGTGELFF
TRBJ2-1,TRBV19,CASINRNYNEQFF
TRBJ2-3,TRBV3-1/TRBV3-2,CASSWLAGDRNTQYF
TRBJ2-3,TRBV28,CASRPLAGTDTQYF
TRBJ1-1,TRBV11-2,CASSPGVRNTEAFF
TRBJ2-4,TRBV6-5,CASRPTGSQNIQYF
TRBJ2-7,TRBV7-3,CASSDPGTSGEQYF
TRBJ2-7,TRBV12-3/TRBV12-4,CASSLDYSEQYF
TRBJ2-1,TRBV28,CASSLRVGEQFF
TRBJ2-3,TRBV5-1,CASREERLTDTQYF
TRBJ2-1,TRBV10-1,CASVIRERSSSEQFF
TRBJ1-6,TRBV18,CASSPSGTGNSPLHF
TRBJ1-6,TRBV28,CASSLPRQVYNSPLHF
TRBJ2-7,TRBV6-4,CASSDSFGEQYF
TRBJ2-7,TRBV20-1,CSAKQGREQYF
TRBJ1-1,TRBV7-9,CASSFSLARDRANTEAFF
TRBJ1-1,TRBV9,CASSVSTAGGTEAFF
TRBJ2-7,TRBV5-6,CASSLGDSTHEQYF
TRBJ1-3,TRBV30,CAWARAGNTIYF
TRBJ2-2,TRBV6-5,CASSRTGANTGELFF
TRBJ2-3,TRBV7-8,CASSRAGATDTQYF
TRBJ2-7,TRBV28,CASSLVGTGGLSYEQYF
TRBJ2-1,TRBV9,CASSVGLAGASYNEQFF